This T cell receptor (beta chain) was obtained from a study of neurological immune-mediated disorders. Findings and caveats of the study: The greatest degree of TCR clonal expansion was observed in HTLV-1-associated myelopathy, with the lowest in multiple sclerosis, below that of healthy controls.

Libraries from sorted cells used roughly 900,000 T cells (CD4+ or CD8+). The CDR3 totals 15 residues. CDR1 and CDR2 (germline): LNHNV, YYDKDF (reference sequence). Trimming cost V 3 bases and J 5 bases, with 14 bases left between them. TCRdb ran MiXCR on the 5' RACE reads and lists one entry per CDR3 protein. The table records about 37,000 distinct CDR3 sequences, 9.5% to 13% of them present only once. Note on this clonotype: The antigen remains unidentified.

The specimen sequenced was CD4+ T cells from blood. V usage is TRBV15 and J usage is TRBJ2-1; D gene ambiguous. This TCR was sampled from a woman in her thirties with HTLV-1-associated myelopathy (HAM/TSP). In DNA form, the CDR3 reads TGTGCCACCAGCAGCTTTCCGAGGCGAGACAATGAGCAGTTCTTC. This sequence encodes CATSSFPRRDNEQFF.